The 9 T cell receptor beta chains presented below share a single source sample, sequenced in a study of shared clonotypes between healthy human individuals. TCRdb keeps only in-frame clones here, not all; method: immunoSEQ multiplex PCR. Of 1.5 million to 1.9 million clones in the sample, about 98% were seen once. The sample was naive CD4+ T cells sorted from blood. The subset: CD45RA+ positively selected. The receptor source for this set is a man aged 30-40 years in good health.

This chain joins TRBV11-1 and TRBJ2-2, with D tentatively TRBD1 (5 bases). V lost 11 bases, J lost 6 bases, and 13 bases lay in between. The CDR3 contains 12 residues. The V gene's germline CDR1 is SGHAT and CDR2 FQDESV (reference sequence). CDR3 DNA sequence: TGTGCCTCCCACCCAGGGTCCGGGGAGCTGTTTTTT. It specifies CASHPGSGELFF.

The chain employs TRBV27 and TRBJ2-2; 12 nucleotides match TRBD2. The CDR3 loop spans 16 amino acids. Trimming removed 10 bases from V and 0 bases from J; junction bases left unmatched: 6. Looked up from germline, CDR1 is MNHEY and CDR2 is SMNVEV (reference sequence). CDR3 DNA sequence: TGTGCCACTTGGACTAGCGGGGATGCGAACACCGGGGAGCTGTTTTTT. This codes for CATWTSGDANTGELFF.

The sample holds one count of this clone. This chain uses TRBV10-3 with TRBJ2-3; 13 bases fit TRBD2. From germline, CDR1 is ENHRY and CDR2 SYGVKD. V lost 6 bases, J lost 6 bases, and 0 bases stayed unmatched. CDR3 length: 13 amino acids. The CDR3 nucleotides read TGTGCCATCAGGACTAGCGGGAGGGATACGCAGTATTTT. Protein: CAIRTSGRDTQYF.

V is TRBV15 and J is TRBJ1-5, with D maybe TRBD1 (6 bases). V lost 6 bases to trimming and J lost 5 bases, with 11 bases between them. The CDR3 covers 13 residues. Per the germline V gene, CDR1 is LNHNV and CDR2 is YYDKDF (reference sequence). Here the CDR3 DNA reads TGTGCCACCAGTCCAGGGGATGATCAGCCCCAGCATTTT. Protein sequence: CATSPGDDQPQHF.

The chain links TRBV5-6 to TRBJ2-7; D is ambiguous. The ends were cut back, 2 bases at V and 2 bases at J, with 5 bases in the middle. CDR3 size: 12 residues. Looked up from germline, CDR1 is SGHDT and CDR2 is YYEEEE. CDR3 residues: CASSFVAYEQYF. Written as DNA, the CDR3 is TGTGCCAGCAGCTTTGTCGCCTACGAGCAGTACTTC.

The chain uses TRBV19 and TRBJ1-5, with D possibly TRBD1 on 6 matching bases. This CDR3 spans 14 amino acids. Trimming pared 6 bases from V and 0 bases from J, leaving 9 bases between. The germline gives CDR1 LNHDA, CDR2 SQIVND (reference sequence). Written as DNA, the CDR3 is TGTGCCAGTAGAGCGGACAGTAGCAATCAGCCCCAGCATTTT. Its translation: CASRADSSNQPQHF.

The gene calls are TRBV21-1 and TRBJ1-5; the table's D call, TRBD1, has no DNA check behind it. TRBV21-1 is assigned pseudogene status. The CDR3 sequence is 13 residues long. The CDR3 spells CASTGSGNQPQHF. The CDR3 DNA sequence: TGTGCCTCGACAGGGTCGGGCAATCAGCCCCAGCATTTT.

The rearrangement uses TRBV5-1 and TRBJ2-1; perhaps TRBD2 as D (5 bases). V lost 8 bases and J lost 6, with 15 bases in between. Looked up from germline, CDR1 is SGHRS and CDR2 is YFSETQ. The CDR3 has 13 residues. CDR3 amino acids: CASSMVGVNEQFF. CDR3 sequence (DNA): TGCGCCAGTAGCATGGTCGGGGTCAATGAGCAGTTCTTC.

This clone was seen a single time. The gene calls are TRBV28 and TRBJ1-1, with D hard to call. CDR3 length: 14 residues. Germline loops: CDR1 MDHEN, CDR2 SYDVKM. V gave up 5 bases and J gave up 0 bases, with 10 bases separating them. DNA for the CDR3: TGTGCCAGCAGTGTCACCTTCATGAACACTGAAGCTTTCTTT. Translated, it gives CASSVTFMNTEAFF. Filled out from reference TRBV28 and TRBJ1-1, the complete variable domain reads DVKVTQSSRYLVKRTGEKVFLECVQDMDHENMFWYRQDPGLGLRLIYFSYDVKMKEKGDIPEGYSVSREKKERFSLILESASTNQTSMYLCASSVTFMNTEAFFGQGTRLTVV.